This T cell receptor (beta chain) was retrieved from a study of T cells in Graves' hyperthyroidism and ophthalmopathy. Overall study context: Peripheral blood was secured at the point of initial diagnosis, before any treatment. Findings of the study overall: Blood held most thyroid clonotypes expanded above 0.001 frequency.

The CDR3 consists of 15 residues. Germline lookup yields CDR1 SGHDT and CDR2 YYEEEE. V gave up 1 base and J gave up 3 bases, with 11 bases separating them. Patients affected by ophthalmopathy presented a Clinical Activity Score of at least 3, a NOSPECS grade of at least 4, and disease duration below 3 months. RNA transcripts provided the source from which TCR beta CDR3 regions were amplified. The TCR CDR3 was amplified in a first-round RT-PCR using the HTBI primer set. TCRdb reprocessed the multiplex PCR reads with MiXCR, giving one entry per CDR3 protein. The profile shows nearly 600,000 distinct CDR3 sequences, 12% to 15% of them singletons. In this sample, this clonotype turned up many times. Antigen unknown.

This rearrangement joins TRBV5-6 to TRBJ2-1, with D tentatively TRBD1 (5 bases). The clonotype comes from a woman aged 18-29 years with Graves' ophthalmopathy. The sequenced sample consisted of blood. The CDR3 here is CASSLQGWDYNEQFF. CDR3 DNA: TGTGCCAGCAGCTTGCAGGGATGGGACTACAATGAGCAGTTCTTC. Filled out from reference TRBV5-6 and TRBJ2-1, the complete variable domain reads DAGVTQSPTHLIKTRGQQVTLRCSPKSGHDTVSWYQQALGQGPQFIFQYYEEEERQRGNFPDRFSGHQFPNYSSELNVNALLLGDSALYLCASSLQGWDYNEQFFGPGTRLTVL.